This T cell receptor (beta chain) was captured by sequencing in a study of T cell repertoires in cytomegalovirus infection. Whole-study context: HLA-C-restricted CMV epitopes, recently identified, and well-studied HLA-B-restricted ones were used by the study. Study results and limitations: Ex vivo, HLA-C-restricted CMV-specific TCR beta clonotypes prevailed over the rest of the response.

TCRdb re-called the reads through MiXCR, storing one row per CDR3 protein. The data show 650,000 to 850,000 distinct CDR3 sequences, under 35% seen once. This clonotype has a handful of counts. Its antigen is still unknown. The germline V and J ends were trimmed by 4 bases and 5 bases, with 16 bases remaining between them. Germline CDR1 reads SGDLS; CDR2 reads YYNGEE. There are 14 residues in the CDR3. Sequences were derived from cultured CD8+ T cells from PBMCs, sampled from culture after CMV antigen stimulation. The genes are TRBV9 and TRBJ2-7, with D unresolved. The sequence derives from a human donor in good health (CMV status not recorded). Some clones in this sample may be carry-over from other donors' samples. The CDR3 sequence: CASSPLRLAHEQYF. As DNA, the CDR3 is TGTGCCAGCAGCCCCCTTCGTCTGGCCCACGAGCAGTACTTC.